This T cell receptor (beta chain) comes out of a study of monozygotic twins with inflammatory bowel disease. Study-level results: IBD patients displayed reduced TCRbeta diversity (inverse Simpson) when set against healthy co-twins. Repertoires of patients may have been made more variable by differing immunosuppressive treatments.

Regarding this clonotype: The antigen is not known.

Collection yielded roughly 2.6 ml of blood per donor. TCRdb re-called the 5' RACE reads and catalogs CDR3 proteins one per entry, DNA excluded. Its listing shows 300,000 to 400,000 distinct CDR3 sequences. The CDR3 runs to 13 residues. CDR1 GTSNPN and CDR2 SVGIG come from the germline V gene (reference sequence). The origin of this receptor is a human donor with ulcerative colitis or Crohn's disease, or a healthy co-twin of an affected twin (not recorded which). The material sequenced was blood. V is TRBV30 and J is TRBJ2-1; TCRdb reports TRBD2, a call that lacks DNA to check it against. CDR3 residues: CAWSGGVDNEQFF.